This T cell receptor (beta chain) originates from a study of blood T cell repertoires in COVID-19. The table came from immunoSEQ multiplex PCR; TCRdb's copy has only in-frame clones and leaves some out. The sample has approximately 280,000 clones, about 85% seen once. The V end was cut by 1 base, the J end by 3 bases, with 15 bases between. Looked up from germline, CDR1 is LGHDT and CDR2 is YNNKEL (reference sequence). The CDR3 loop spans 16 amino acids. This receptor was obtained from a woman in her fifties or sixties who had recovered from COVID-19. This chain connects TRBV3-1 (or the pseudogene TRBV3-2) to TRBJ1-2; possibly TRBD1 for D (6 bases). The sample consisted of PBMCs or T cells enriched from blood (not recorded which). This chain's CDR3 is CASSQALSRGDYGYTF. The CDR3 DNA is TGTGCCAGCAGCCAAGCGCTTTCCAGGGGTGACTATGGCTACACCTTC.